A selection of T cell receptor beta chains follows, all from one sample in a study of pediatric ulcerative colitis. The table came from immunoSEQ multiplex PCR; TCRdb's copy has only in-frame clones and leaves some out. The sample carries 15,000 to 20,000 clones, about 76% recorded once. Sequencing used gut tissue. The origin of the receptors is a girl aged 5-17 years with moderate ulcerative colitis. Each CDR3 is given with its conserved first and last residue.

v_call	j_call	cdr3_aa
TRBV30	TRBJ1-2	CAWSVLQGVGGYTF
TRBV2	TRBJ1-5	CASRPRAGGHQPQHF
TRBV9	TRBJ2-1	CASSSSGAGGFTEQFF
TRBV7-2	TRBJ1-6	CASSPRGGRSNSPLHF
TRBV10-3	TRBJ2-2	CAISDRENTGELFF
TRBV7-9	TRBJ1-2	CASSLAGSNYGYTF
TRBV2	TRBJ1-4	CASTNGEKLFF
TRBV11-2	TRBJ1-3	CASSSGTATSGNTIYF
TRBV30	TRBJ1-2	CAWSPPATEGYTF
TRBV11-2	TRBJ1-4	CASSAVGGGWEKLFF
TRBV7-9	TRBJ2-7	CASRPGDTYEQYF
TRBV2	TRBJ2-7	CASRFQGSGGAYEQYF
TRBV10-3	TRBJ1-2	CAISEGGSNYGYTF
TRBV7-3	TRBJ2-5	CASSLRGSETQYF
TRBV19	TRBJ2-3	CASSSTGVATDTQYF
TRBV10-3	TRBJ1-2	CATGEANYGYTF
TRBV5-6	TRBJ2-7	CASSLTGTYEQYF
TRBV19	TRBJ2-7	CASSPFLASDSYEQYF
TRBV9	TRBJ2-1	CASSVVGTSGGAGYNEQFF
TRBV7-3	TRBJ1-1	CASSIDRNTEAFF
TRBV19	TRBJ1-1	CASSTRGGNTEAFF
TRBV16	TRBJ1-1	CASRPSGPFEAFF
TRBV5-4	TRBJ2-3	CASSRLIQGFTDTQYF
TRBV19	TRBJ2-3	CASSIRQGSDTQYF
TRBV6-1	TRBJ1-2	CASRQGLFGNYGYTF
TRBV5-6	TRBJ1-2	CASGYGQNYGYTF
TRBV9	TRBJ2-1	CASSARTGTSTNEQFF
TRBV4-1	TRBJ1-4	CASSQVSAKEKLFF
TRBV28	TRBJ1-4	CAARDLNIEKLFF
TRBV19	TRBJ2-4	CASSASGVGGIQYF
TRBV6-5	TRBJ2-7	CATTQGSSYEQYF
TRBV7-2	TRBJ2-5	CASSSGTSLQETQYF
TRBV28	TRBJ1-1	CASSLGGATEAFF
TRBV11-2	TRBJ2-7	CASSLGLAGGPYEQYF
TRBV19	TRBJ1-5	CASSIDRDRDREPQHF
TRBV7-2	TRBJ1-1	CASSLQGDYTEAFF
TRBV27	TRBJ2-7	CASSQTPPYEQYF
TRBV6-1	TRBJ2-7	CASSEAPDRRNYEQYF
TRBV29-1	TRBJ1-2	CSAGGDSNYGYTF
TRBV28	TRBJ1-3	CASTGWAGNTIYF
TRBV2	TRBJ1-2	CASIKPGGLGGQDDYTF
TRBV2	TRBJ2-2	CASSPWGQATGELFF
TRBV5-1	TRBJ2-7	CASSSTGGLYEQYF
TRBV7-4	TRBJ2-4	CASSSKGLGVAKNIQYF
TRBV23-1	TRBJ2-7	CASSPSLGQTAISYEQYF
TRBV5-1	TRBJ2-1	CASSLGVGDEQFF
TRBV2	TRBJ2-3	CASSRTTSENTDTQYF
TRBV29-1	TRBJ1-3	CSVVEGAGNTIYF
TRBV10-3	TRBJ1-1	CAIRRGGTEAFF
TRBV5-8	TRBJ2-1	CASSTGLAFPNEQFF
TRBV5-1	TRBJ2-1	CASRLTGTIVNEQFF
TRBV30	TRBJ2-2	CAWQGRGELFF
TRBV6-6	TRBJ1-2	CASSRTAGNYGYTF